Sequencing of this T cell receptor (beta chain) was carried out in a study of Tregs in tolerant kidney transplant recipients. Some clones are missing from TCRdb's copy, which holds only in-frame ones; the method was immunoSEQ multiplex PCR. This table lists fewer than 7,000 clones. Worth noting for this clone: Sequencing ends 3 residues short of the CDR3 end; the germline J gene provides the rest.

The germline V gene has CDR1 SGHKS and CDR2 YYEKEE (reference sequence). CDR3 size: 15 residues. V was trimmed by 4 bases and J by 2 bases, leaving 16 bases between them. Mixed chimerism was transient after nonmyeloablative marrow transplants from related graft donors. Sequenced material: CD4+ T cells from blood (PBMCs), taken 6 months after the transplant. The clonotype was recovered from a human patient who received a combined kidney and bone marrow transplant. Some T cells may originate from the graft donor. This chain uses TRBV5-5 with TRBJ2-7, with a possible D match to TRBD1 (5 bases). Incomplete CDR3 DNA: TGTGCCAGCAGCGAAGGGCTAGACAGAACCTACGAG. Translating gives CASSEGLDRTYE. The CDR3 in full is CASSEGLDRTYEQYF.